Listed here are 9 T cell receptor beta chains from one sample, sequenced in a study of OX40 agonist ivuxolimab in advanced cancers. Profiling relied on immunoSEQ multiplex PCR, and the TCRdb table lists in-frame clones only, not all of them. The sample lists 35,000 to 40,000 clones, 70% to 85% seen once, with under 9% in the top ten. The material was CD4+ or CD8+ T cells sorted from blood, obtained in a trial of the OX40 agonist ivuxolimab. The receptors originated from an adult with an advanced solid tumor such as melanoma, head and neck, liver or kidney cancer.

This clone was recorded a few times. The chain carries TRBV7-2 and TRBJ2-1; TRBD2 agrees at 10 bases. V lost 5 bases and J lost 3; bases outside the gene matches: 7. The CDR3 length is 16 residues. The germline V gene has CDR1 SGHTA and CDR2 FQGNSA. The CDR3 loop is CASSPWTSGGYNEQFF. CDR3 nucleotide sequence: TGTGCCAGCAGCCCCTGGACTAGCGGAGGCTACAATGAGCAGTTCTTC. Complete variable domain (other parts from reference TRBV7-2 and TRBJ2-1): GAGVSQSPSNKVTEKGKDVELRCDPISGHTALYWYRQSLGQGLEFLIYFQGNSAPDKSGLPSDRFSAERTGGSVSTLTIQRTQQEDSAVYLCASSPWTSGGYNEQFFGPGTRLTVL.

The chain combines TRBV27 with TRBJ2-5; TRBD2 agrees at 9 bases. This CDR3 contains 16 residues. Trimming removed 5 bases from V and 1 base from J; junction bases left unmatched: 8. Germline V lookup: CDR1 MNHEY, CDR2 SMNVEV (reference sequence). The CDR3 protein is CASSPRLLAGQETQYF. CDR3 sequence (DNA): TGTGCCAGCAGTCCTCGTCTACTAGCGGGCCAAGAGACCCAGTACTTC.

The chain combines TRBV11-3 with TRBJ2-3; 11 positions match TRBD2. V was clipped by 3 bases and J by 4 bases; unmatched bases: 3. The CDR3 loop spans 15 amino acids. Germline assignment: CDR1 SGHNT and CDR2 YENEEA. CDR3 bases: TGTGCCAGCAGCTTTAGCGGGAGGGCAGCAGATACGCAGTATTTT. This translates into CASSFSGRAADTQYF.

V gene TRBV5-4 combines with J gene TRBJ1-2; 7 bases are a match to TRBD1. V shed 4 bases, J shed 2 bases, and the junction held 2 bases outside the gene matches. Germline values: CDR1 SGHNT, CDR2 YYREEE (reference sequence). This CDR3 is built from 13 residues. As DNA, the CDR3 is TGTGCCAGCAGCCCGGACAGGAACTATGGCTACACCTTC. This encodes CASSPDRNYGYTF.

This chain connects TRBV4-3 to TRBJ2-3, with TRBD2 identical over 10 bases. There are 16 residues in the CDR3. V lost 0 bases, J lost 3 bases, and 3 bases stayed unmatched. Germline V lookup: CDR1 LGHNA, CDR2 YSLEER. The CDR3 spells CASSQDRAGGTDTQYF. The CDR3 region has the DNA TGCGCCAGCAGCCAAGATAGAGCGGGAGGGACAGATACGCAGTATTTT.

The chain links TRBV5-1 to TRBJ2-5, with 11 bases that match TRBD2. The J call may not be correct, given that the DNA end is closer to TRBJ2-7. This CDR3 comprises 15 residues. From germline, CDR1 is SGHRS and CDR2 YFSETQ. CDR3 region: CASSLGLAGLYEQYF. The CDR3 DNA reads TGCGCCAGCAGCTTGGGACTAGCGGGACTCTACGAGCAGTACTTC.

The chain recombines TRBV6-5 with TRBJ2-1; 9 bases align to TRBD2. Germline loops: CDR1 MNHEY, CDR2 SVGAGI. This CDR3 comprises 15 residues. V was clipped by 6 bases and J by 7 bases; unmatched bases: 10. CDR3 bases: TGTGCCAGCAGCCGTAGCGGGAGAAGGAGGAATGAGCAGTTCTTC. Its protein is CASSRSGRRRNEQFF.

This clone has a handful of counts. The rearrangement joins TRBV11-2 to TRBJ1-2; possibly TRBD1 for D (6 bases). The length of the CDR3 is 12 residues. Trimming removed 6 bases from V and 8 bases from J, with 13 bases in between. The germline CDR1 and CDR2 sequences are SGHAT and FQNNGV. In nucleotides, the CDR3 is TGTGCCAGCAGAGGGGGGGACGTCGGCTACACCTTC. This encodes CASRGGDVGYTF. The entire variable domain, with the rest obtained from reference TRBV11-2 and TRBJ1-2, is as follows: EAGVAQSPRYKIIEKRQSVAFWCNPISGHATLYWYQQILGQGPKLLIQFQNNGVVDDSQLPKDRFSAERLKGVDSTLKIQPAKLEDSAVYLCASRGGDVGYTFGSGTRLTVV.

The chain joins TRBV5-6 to TRBJ2-7; 11 bases agree with TRBD1. The length of the CDR3 is 14 residues. V shed 3 bases and J 7 bases; nucleotides not matched to a gene: 6. The germline gives CDR1 SGHDT, CDR2 YYEEEE. CDR3 protein: CASSYGQGAVEQYF. The CDR3 bases are TGTGCCAGCAGCTATGGACAGGGGGCGGTAGAGCAGTACTTC.